This T cell receptor (beta chain) was recovered during a study of Graves' ophthalmopathy and Graves' hyperthyroidism (dated 2018 in TCRdb). Some background on the complete study: Peripheral blood samples were taken at the time of initial diagnosis, before any treatment was given. TCR beta repertoire signatures were used to distinguish Graves' ophthalmopathy from Graves' hyperthyroidism and to predict progression to ophthalmopathy. In total, 135 blood samples were TCR-sequenced: roughly 45 ophthalmopathy, about 75 hyperthyroidism and some 17 hyperthyroidism-to-ophthalmopathy patients. To explore V-J signatures that distinguish ophthalmopathy from hyperthyroidism, a discovery set of more than 90 patients was enrolled, made up of over 40 with ophthalmopathy and some 58 with stable hyperthyroidism. For independent validation, a separate cohort was made up of approximately 19 hyperthyroidism patients plus 17 patients who later progressed from hyperthyroidism to ophthalmopathy. In a handful of hyperthyroidism patients, the T-cell repertoire of thyroid tissue was compared with the T-cell repertoire of blood. After sampling, hyperthyroidism patients received methimazole starting at 30 mg daily, and ophthalmopathy patients received high-dose intravenous methylprednisolone. The 100 discovery patients were divided at random into training and test sets in a 7:3 ratio.

The CDR3 contains 16 residues, cysteine and phenylalanine counted. The read is trimmed to its CDR3 DNA, 48 bases read in frame from base 1. The germline V gene specifies MGHRA as CDR1 and YSYEKL as CDR2. Germline trimming: 1 base from V, 6 bases from J; junction bases outside gene matches: 11. Ophthalmopathy patients had moderately to severely active disease, Clinical Activity Score of at least 3, NOSPECS grade of at least 4, and disease duration under 3 months. Patients with other autoimmune diseases, uncontrolled infections, pregnancy or lactation were excluded. Clinical symptoms, serum thyroxine, TRAb, thyroid ultrasound and orbital computed tomography formed the basis of the diagnosis. Using Ficoll-Paque density gradient centrifugation, PBMCs were isolated from about 9.4 ml of fresh peripheral blood. Trizol reagent was used to extract the total RNA, and its quality was then checked on an Agilent 2100 Bioanalyzer.

This clonotype was picked up a small number of times. The target of this receptor is not known. No base quality information exists; no much larger clone differs at one position. Findings and caveats that apply to the study as a whole: In validation, the model predicted ophthalmopathy progression with 55% to 71% sensitivity and approximately 75% specificity; more than ten predicted patients were CT-confirmed with GO in a median of around 6.5 months. Among expanded thyroid clonotypes with frequency above 0.001, most also showed up in blood, which suggests that blood repertoires may reflect the thyroid immune response. In cross-validation, the 13-signature model distinguished ophthalmopathy from stable hyperthyroidism with less than 90% sensitivity and 81.08% specificity, while in the test set the corresponding values were roughly 80% and 75%. Sample size was not predetermined statistically, and investigators were not blinded to group allocation.

For repertoire sequencing, the TCR beta CDR3 regions were amplified from RNA transcripts. The first round of RT-PCR was done with HTBI primers and the Qiagen OneStep RT-PCR kit, and was followed by a second round of multiplex PCR, then size selection and purification. Sequencing of the libraries was carried out on an Illumina HiSeq2000 in paired-end mode with 100 bp reads. Per the source publication's procedure: SOAPnuke was used for read processing, and reads with adapters, uncalled bases, a mean Phred below 15, or no exact constant-primer or identifier match were discarded. COPE v1.2.5 was used to merge the high-quality paired reads. Unique nucleotide sequences were defined as clonotypes and aligned to IMGT TRB V, D and J references using MiTCR v1.1. The analysis was limited to V-J combinations with a frequency above 0.0001, which together covered about 99% of repertoires. For each V-J combination, a TCR clonal expansion and chaos score was defined as F50 clonal expansion divided by the chaos observed in the TCRdist matrix. Features were reduced by Welch's t-statistics and random forest to more than 10 V-J combinations, which fed a naive Bayes classifier. The Morisita-Horn index was used to measure how similar the thyroid and blood repertoires were. TCRdb reran the public reads through fastp at Q25 and MiXCR, keeping productive beta chains. One record per CDR3 amino acid sequence lists the most common genes and DNA. What appears here as the V and J calls and clone size reflects TCRdb's work, not the paper's. Here the sample has about 480,000 distinct CDR3 sequences; 14% occur a single time. The ten most abundant clones make up around 9.8% of the sample.

This receptor was identified in a woman aged 25-40 years with Graves' ophthalmopathy. Donor details come from another sample of the same person, matched by shared clones. The sequence joins TRBV4-1 to TRBJ1-2; a stretch of 7 junction bases matches TRBD1. Sequencing input: blood. The nucleotide sequence reads TGCGCCAGCAGCCAAGGGTCGGTGGGGACAGCCCATGGCTACACCTTC. The translation is CASSQGSVGTAHGYTF.